This is a list of T cell receptor beta chains from one sample in a study of cytomegalovirus exposure and HLA in healthy donors. The repertoire was sequenced with immunoSEQ multiplex PCR; TCRdb's copy has only in-frame clones and lacks some. The table lists 110,000 to 150,000 clones, approximately 79% of them singletons. Sequenced sample: PBMCs. All receptors derive from a man aged 18-30 years in good health and CMV-seropositive. Both conserved end residues are trimmed from each CDR3.

j_call: TRBJ1-2
v_call: TRBV9
cdr3_aa: ASTAQDYGYT

j_call: TRBJ2-7
v_call: TRBV20-1
cdr3_aa: SATRDRDEI

j_call: TRBJ2-2
v_call: TRBV9
cdr3_aa: ASRRTHSNTGELF

j_call: TRBJ1-4
v_call: TRBV18
cdr3_aa: ASSPWDSNEKLF

j_call: TRBJ2-7
v_call: TRBV29-1
cdr3_aa: SVGQGRGDEQY

j_call: TRBJ1-5
v_call: TRBV7-6
cdr3_aa: ASSSGTGIQPQH

j_call: TRBJ2-3
v_call: TRBV28
cdr3_aa: ASSTTVRPTGDTQY

j_call: TRBJ2-3
v_call: TRBV13
cdr3_aa: ASSSGAIRGADTQY

j_call: TRBJ1-2
v_call: TRBV2
cdr3_aa: ASSERDSNYGYT

j_call: TRBJ2-2
v_call: TRBV6-5
cdr3_aa: ASSYPTGSKGGELF

j_call: TRBJ2-7
v_call: TRBV7-9
cdr3_aa: ASSLEMGQRPYEQY

j_call: TRBJ2-1
v_call: TRBV29-1
cdr3_aa: SVDKTGGYNEQF

j_call: TRBJ1-3
v_call: TRBV2
cdr3_aa: ASNRVLSGNTIY

j_call: TRBJ2-1
v_call: TRBV11-3
cdr3_aa: ASSLGGTTVEQF

j_call: TRBJ2-7
v_call: TRBV5-1
cdr3_aa: ASSSRLAGTYEQY

j_call: TRBJ2-5
v_call: TRBV7-2
cdr3_aa: ASSPGTSGGWETQY

j_call: TRBJ2-7
v_call: TRBV2
cdr3_aa: ASRTPGTGAYEQY

j_call: TRBJ1-5
v_call: TRBV7-2
cdr3_aa: ASSPEAGRQPQH

j_call: TRBJ2-1
v_call: TRBV27
cdr3_aa: ASSLWGRANNEQF

j_call: TRBJ2-7
v_call: TRBV18
cdr3_aa: ASSPGRGGLSYEQY

j_call: TRBJ1-2
v_call: TRBV11-3
cdr3_aa: ASPGQGTNYGYT

j_call: TRBJ2-2
v_call: TRBV12-5
cdr3_aa: ASVGPQGGELF

j_call: TRBJ2-7
v_call: TRBV25-1
cdr3_aa: ASSGGFSYEQY

j_call: TRBJ2-1
v_call: TRBV6-6
cdr3_aa: ASILAGFWNEQF

j_call: TRBJ1-6
v_call: TRBV6-5
cdr3_aa: ASSNLGQGHSPLH

j_call: TRBJ2-4
v_call: TRBV9
cdr3_aa: ASSDEAGINIQY

j_call: TRBJ1-6
v_call: TRBV5-1
cdr3_aa: ASSRGTAQSPLH

j_call: TRBJ2-5
v_call: TRBV19
cdr3_aa: ASKPGGRETQY

j_call: TRBJ2-3
v_call: TRBV6-5
cdr3_aa: ASMRDSTDTQY

j_call: TRBJ1-2
v_call: TRBV7-9
cdr3_aa: ASSPGGFGYGYT

j_call: TRBJ1-1
v_call: TRBV10-1
cdr3_aa: ASSEEENTEAF

j_call: TRBJ2-7
v_call: TRBV7-2
cdr3_aa: ASSPRTASPPYEQY

j_call: TRBJ2-7
v_call: TRBV5-1
cdr3_aa: ASSEAGGASYEQY

j_call: TRBJ1-1
v_call: TRBV7-9
cdr3_aa: ASSSQGGITEAF

j_call: TRBJ2-5
v_call: TRBV27
cdr3_aa: ASRPLQGAETQY

j_call: TRBJ1-2
v_call: TRBV7-9
cdr3_aa: ASSSPTGGYGYT

j_call: TRBJ2-1
v_call: TRBV5-1
cdr3_aa: ASSLGGANEQF

j_call: TRBJ1-5
v_call: TRBV19
cdr3_aa: ASMGVRGNQPQH

j_call: TRBJ2-7
v_call: TRBV6-5
cdr3_aa: ASISQGWEQY

j_call: TRBJ2-7
v_call: TRBV29-1
cdr3_aa: SVGGLAGLPYEQY

j_call: TRBJ2-7
v_call: TRBV27
cdr3_aa: ASSFFGTSEQY

j_call: TRBJ2-7
v_call: TRBV4-3
cdr3_aa: ASSQDLRTGLPRQY

j_call: TRBJ2-7
v_call: TRBV28
cdr3_aa: ASTERLAGSEQY

j_call: TRBJ2-3
v_call: TRBV7-9
cdr3_aa: ASSFGSTDTQY

j_call: TRBJ1-1
v_call: TRBV5-6
cdr3_aa: ASSLTFGQGALLTEAF

j_call: TRBJ2-1
v_call: TRBV29-1
cdr3_aa: SVPNRGGSYNEQF

j_call: TRBJ2-3
v_call: TRBV23-1
cdr3_aa: ASSQYRCTVRRASTDTQY

j_call: TRBJ1-5
v_call: TRBV6-1
cdr3_aa: ASSEGGGGGQPQH

j_call: TRBJ1-5
v_call: TRBV6-6
cdr3_aa: ASSYLTSGNQPQH

j_call: TRBJ1-4
v_call: TRBV29-1
cdr3_aa: SAGRGQPIEKLF

j_call: TRBJ1-2
v_call: TRBV5-4
cdr3_aa: ASSLFSNTGGYGYT

j_call: TRBJ1-1
v_call: TRBV18
cdr3_aa: ASSPPSGLDTEAF

j_call: TRBJ1-4
v_call: TRBV5-1
cdr3_aa: ASSALDRGGEKLF

j_call: TRBJ1-1
v_call: TRBV6-5
cdr3_aa: ASSYSIRGVTEAF

j_call: TRBJ2-3
v_call: TRBV5-1
cdr3_aa: ASSSLVQGTDTQY

j_call: .
v_call: TRBV2
cdr3_aa: ATSSGGANEQY

j_call: TRBJ2-1
v_call: TRBV5-1
cdr3_aa: ASSRGQGSSYNEQF

j_call: TRBJ2-3
v_call: TRBV7-9
cdr3_aa: ASSPDRGLGTQY

j_call: TRBJ1-2
v_call: TRBV7-9
cdr3_aa: ASSEQGDGYT

j_call: TRBJ2-5
v_call: TRBV7-9
cdr3_aa: ASSPRQIQETQY